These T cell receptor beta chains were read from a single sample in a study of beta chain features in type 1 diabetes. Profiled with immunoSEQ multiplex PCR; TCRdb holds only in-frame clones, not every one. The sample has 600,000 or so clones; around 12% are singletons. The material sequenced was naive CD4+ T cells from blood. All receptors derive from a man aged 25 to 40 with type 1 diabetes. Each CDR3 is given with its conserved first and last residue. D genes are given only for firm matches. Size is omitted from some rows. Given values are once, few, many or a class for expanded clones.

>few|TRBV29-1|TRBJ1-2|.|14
TGCAGCGTTGGTCCTCTGGCCCTACAAGGGGGCTACACCTTC
CSVGPLALQGGYTF
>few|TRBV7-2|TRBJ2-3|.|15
TGTGCCAGCAAAGATGGGGGTACTACCACAGATACGCAGTATTTT
CASKDGGTTTDTQYF
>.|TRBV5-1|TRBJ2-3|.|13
TGCGCCAGCGGCACAGGAGGCACAGATACGCAGTATTTT
CASGTGGTDTQYF
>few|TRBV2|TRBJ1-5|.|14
TGTGCCAGCAGTGAAGACGGCCGCCTACAGCCCCAGCATTTT
CASSEDGRLQPQHF
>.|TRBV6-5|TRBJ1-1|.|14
TGTGCCAGCAGTTATGGAGGGACGCTCACTGAAGCTTTCTTT
CASSYGGTLTEAFF
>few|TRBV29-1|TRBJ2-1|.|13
TGCAGCGGTGAAGAAGGGCCTCTGAATGAGCAGTTCTTC
CSGEEGPLNEQFF
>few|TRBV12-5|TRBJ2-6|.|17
TGTGCTAGTGGTTTGGTACTTCCGAGCTCTGGGGCCAACGTCCTGACTTTC
CASGLVLPSSGANVLTF
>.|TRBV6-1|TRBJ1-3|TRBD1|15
TGTGCCAGCAGTGAACAACAGGGGACTGGAAACACCATATATTTT
CASSEQQGTGNTIYF
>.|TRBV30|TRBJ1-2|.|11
TGTGCCTGGGGGGACGGCTATGGCTACACCTTC
CAWGDGYGYTF
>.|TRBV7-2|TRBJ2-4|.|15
TGTGCCAGCAGCTTGGGTACAGGGCGCAAAAACATTCAGTACTTC
CASSLGTGRKNIQYF
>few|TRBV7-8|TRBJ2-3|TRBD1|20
TGTGCCAGCAGCATTCGGGAGGGACAGGGGACGGGCTGGGGCACAGATACGCAGTATTTT
CASSIREGQGTGWGTDTQYF
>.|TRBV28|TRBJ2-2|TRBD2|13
TGTGCCAGCAGAGCGGGGGGCACCGGGGAGCTGTTTTTT
CASRAGGTGELFF
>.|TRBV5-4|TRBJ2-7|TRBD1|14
TGTGCCAGCAGTGCCGGACAGGGACAGAGGGAGCAGTACTTC
CASSAGQGQREQYF
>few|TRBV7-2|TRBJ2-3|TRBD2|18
TGTGCCAGCAGACCTGGAGGAGCGGGGGGGCAGAAAGCAGATACGCAGTATTTT
CASRPGGAGGQKADTQYF
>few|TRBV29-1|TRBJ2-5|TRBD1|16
TGCAGCGTTCCCCGACTGCTCTCCGGGACAGAAGAGACCCAGTACTTC
CSVPRLLSGTEETQYF
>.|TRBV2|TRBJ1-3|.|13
TGTGCCAGCAGGGACAGCTCTGGAAACACCATATATTTT
CASRDSSGNTIYF
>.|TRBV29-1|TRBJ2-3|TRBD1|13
TGCAGCGTTGAAGGGCAGGGGGTGGATACGCAGTATTTT
CSVEGQGVDTQYF
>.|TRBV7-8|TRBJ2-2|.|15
TGTGCCAGCAGCGAAGCCAGGGCTGGAACCGGGGAGCTGTTTTTT
CASSEARAGTGELFF
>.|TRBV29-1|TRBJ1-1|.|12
TGCAGCGTTGACAGTCAGGGGACTGAAGCTTTCTTT
CSVDSQGTEAFF
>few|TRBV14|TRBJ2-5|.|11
TGTGCCAGCAGCCCGGGCGGGACCCAGTACTTC
CASSPGGTQYF
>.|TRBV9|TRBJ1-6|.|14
TGTGCCAGCAGCCCCGGACTGTGGGACTCACCCCTCCACTTT
CASSPGLWDSPLHF
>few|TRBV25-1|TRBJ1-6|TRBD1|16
TGTGCCAGCAGTGAATTGGGGGACAGATATAATTCACCCCTCCACTTT
CASSELGDRYNSPLHF
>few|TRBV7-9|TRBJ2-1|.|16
TGTGCCAGCAGCCCCGGACAGGGACTATCGAGGAATGAGCAGTTCTTC
CASSPGQGLSRNEQFF
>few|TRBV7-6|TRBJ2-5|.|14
TGTGCCAGCAGCTTAGGCGGGCAGCAAGAGACCCAGTACTTC
CASSLGGQQETQYF
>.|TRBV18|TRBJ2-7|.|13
TGTGCCAGCTCACCAGCGCTAGATGGGGAGCAGTACTTC
CASSPALDGEQYF
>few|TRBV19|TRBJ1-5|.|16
TGTGCCAGTAGTATTGGGGGCGGCAGGCGAGAATCGGCCCAGCATTTT
CASSIGGGRRESAQHF
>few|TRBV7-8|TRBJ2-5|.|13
TGTGCCAGCAGCTTAGGTCCTCAAGAGACCCAGTACTTC
CASSLGPQETQYF
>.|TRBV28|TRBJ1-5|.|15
TGTGCCAGCAGTCACCTCGGGAGAGACAATCAGCCCCAGCATTTT
CASSHLGRDNQPQHF
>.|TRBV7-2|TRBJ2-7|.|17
TGTGCCAGCAGTAGGCGGGACCCCGGGACCACCGCCTACGAGCAGTACTTC
CASSRRDPGTTAYEQYF
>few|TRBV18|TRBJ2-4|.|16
TGTGCCAGCTCACCACCTGAAGGGTGGACCAAAAACATTCAGTACTTC
CASSPPEGWTKNIQYF
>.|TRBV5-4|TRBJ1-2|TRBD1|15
TGTGCCAGCAGCCCTTTCGCGGGACAGAACTATGGCTACACCTTC
CASSPFAGQNYGYTF
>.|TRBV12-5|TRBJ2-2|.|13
TGTGCTAGTGGTTTTTTTTACACCGGGGAGCTGTTTTTT
CASGFFYTGELFF
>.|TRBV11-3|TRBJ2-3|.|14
TGTGCCAGCAGCTTAGACAAACCCACAGATACGCAGTATTTT
CASSLDKPTDTQYF
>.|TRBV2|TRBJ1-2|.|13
TGTGCCAGCAGTGATAAGGGGCGGTATGGCTACACCTTC
CASSDKGRYGYTF
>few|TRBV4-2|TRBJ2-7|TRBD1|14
TGTGCCAGCAGCCCGGAGGACAGGGGGTCTGAGCAGTACTTC
CASSPEDRGSEQYF
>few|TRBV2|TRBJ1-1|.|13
TGTGCCAGCAGTTTCCAGGGTGACACTGAAGCTTTCTTT
CASSFQGDTEAFF
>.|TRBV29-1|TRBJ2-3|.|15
TGCAGCGTTCCCGGTGGGAGCGCTAGCACAGATACGCAGTATTTT
CSVPGGSASTDTQYF
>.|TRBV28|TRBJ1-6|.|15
TGTGCCAGCAGGGGACAAGACGCAAGAAATTCACCCCTCCACTTT
CASRGQDARNSPLHF
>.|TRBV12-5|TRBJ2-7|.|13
TGTGCTAGTGGTTCGGGAAACCGAGACGAGCAGTACTTC
CASGSGNRDEQYF
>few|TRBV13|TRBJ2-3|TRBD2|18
TGTGCCAGCAGCTTAGTGACTAGCGGGGCCACAGGCACAGATACGCAGTATTTT
CASSLVTSGATGTDTQYF
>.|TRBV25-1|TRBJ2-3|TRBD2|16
TGTGCCAGCAGTGTAACTCTAGCGGGGGGCGAAGATACGCAGTATTTT
CASSVTLAGGEDTQYF
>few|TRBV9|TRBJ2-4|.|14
TGTGCCAATGGGGACACGCAAGCCAAAAACATTCAGTACTTC
CANGDTQAKNIQYF
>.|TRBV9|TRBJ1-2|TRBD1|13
TGTGCCAGCAGCTCCACAGGGGGCCGGGGCTACACCTTC
CASSSTGGRGYTF
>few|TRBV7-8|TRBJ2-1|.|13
TGTGCCAGCAGCTTTGGGGGCGGGGTAGGGCAGTTCTTC
CASSFGGGVGQFF
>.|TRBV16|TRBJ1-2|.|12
TGTGCCAGCAGCCCGGTGGGCAGCGGCTACACCTTC
CASSPVGSGYTF
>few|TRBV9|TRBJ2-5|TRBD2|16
TGTGCCAGCAGCACACCCCCAGGCGGGGGGGAAGAGACCCAGTACTTC
CASSTPPGGGEETQYF
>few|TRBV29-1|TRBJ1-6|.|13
TGCAGCGTTGGTGTCGGAGCCGATTCACCCCTCCACTTT
CSVGVGADSPLHF
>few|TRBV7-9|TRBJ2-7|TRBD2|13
TGTGCCAGCAGTGGACTAGCGGGGGACGAGCAGTACTTC
CASSGLAGDEQYF
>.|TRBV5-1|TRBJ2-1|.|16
TGCGCCAGCAGCAGAGAAGGTCCAGGCTTCTACAATGAGCAGTTCTTC
CASSREGPGFYNEQFF
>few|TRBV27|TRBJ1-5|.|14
TGTGCCAGCAGAGTATTTCCGGGCAATCAGCCCCAGCATTTT
CASRVFPGNQPQHF
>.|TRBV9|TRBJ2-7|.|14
TGTGCCAGCAGCGTAGAGGCAGCGGGCTTGGAGCAGTACTTC
CASSVEAAGLEQYF
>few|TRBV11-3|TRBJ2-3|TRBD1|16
TGTGCCAGCAGCCCGGCCGGGACAGGCGGGGCAGATACGCAGTATTTT
CASSPAGTGGADTQYF
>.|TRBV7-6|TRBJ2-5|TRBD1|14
TGTGCCAGCAGCCCCGGCAGGGGGCTTAAGACCCAGTACTTC
CASSPGRGLKTQYF
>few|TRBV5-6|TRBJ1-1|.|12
TGTGCCAGCAGCCTCCGACGGAGAGAAGCTTTCTTT
CASSLRRREAFF
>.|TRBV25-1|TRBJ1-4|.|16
TGTGCCAGCAGTGAAGTCGGTCAGGGGCCTAATGAAAAACTGTTTTTT
CASSEVGQGPNEKLFF
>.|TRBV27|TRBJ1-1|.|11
TGTGCCAGCAGTATACAGATTGAAGCTTTCTTT
CASSIQIEAFF